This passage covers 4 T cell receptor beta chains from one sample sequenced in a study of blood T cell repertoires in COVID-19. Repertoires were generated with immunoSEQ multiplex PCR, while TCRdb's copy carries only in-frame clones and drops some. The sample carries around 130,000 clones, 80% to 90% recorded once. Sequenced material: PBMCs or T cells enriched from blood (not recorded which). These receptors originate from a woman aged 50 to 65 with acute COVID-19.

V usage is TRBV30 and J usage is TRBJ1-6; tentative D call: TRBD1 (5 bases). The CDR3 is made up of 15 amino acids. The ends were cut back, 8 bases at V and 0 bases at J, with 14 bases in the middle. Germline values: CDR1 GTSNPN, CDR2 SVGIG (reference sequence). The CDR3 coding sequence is TGTGCCCGGCGGGACGGCCTCTCCTATAATTCACCCCTCCACTTT. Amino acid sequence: CARRDGLSYNSPLHF.

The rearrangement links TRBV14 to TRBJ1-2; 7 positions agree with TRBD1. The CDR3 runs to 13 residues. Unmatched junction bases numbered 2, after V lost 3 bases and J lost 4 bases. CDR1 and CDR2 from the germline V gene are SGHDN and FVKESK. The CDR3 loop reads CASSQGQSYGYTF. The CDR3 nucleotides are TGTGCCAGCAGCCAGGGACAGAGCTATGGCTACACCTTC.

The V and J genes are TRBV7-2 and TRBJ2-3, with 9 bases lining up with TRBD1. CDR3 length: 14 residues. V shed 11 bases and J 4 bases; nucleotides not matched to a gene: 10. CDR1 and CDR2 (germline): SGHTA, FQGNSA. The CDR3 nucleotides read TGTGCCGAGGGGGCGGACAGGGGTTCAGATACGCAGTATTTT. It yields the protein CAEGADRGSDTQYF.

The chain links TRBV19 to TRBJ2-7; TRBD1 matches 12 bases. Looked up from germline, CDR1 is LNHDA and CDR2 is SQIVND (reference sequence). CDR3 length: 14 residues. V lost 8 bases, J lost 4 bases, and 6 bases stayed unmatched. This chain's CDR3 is CASSRDRGRYEQYF. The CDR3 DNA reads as TGTGCCAGTTCCCGGGACAGGGGGCGGTACGAGCAGTACTTC.